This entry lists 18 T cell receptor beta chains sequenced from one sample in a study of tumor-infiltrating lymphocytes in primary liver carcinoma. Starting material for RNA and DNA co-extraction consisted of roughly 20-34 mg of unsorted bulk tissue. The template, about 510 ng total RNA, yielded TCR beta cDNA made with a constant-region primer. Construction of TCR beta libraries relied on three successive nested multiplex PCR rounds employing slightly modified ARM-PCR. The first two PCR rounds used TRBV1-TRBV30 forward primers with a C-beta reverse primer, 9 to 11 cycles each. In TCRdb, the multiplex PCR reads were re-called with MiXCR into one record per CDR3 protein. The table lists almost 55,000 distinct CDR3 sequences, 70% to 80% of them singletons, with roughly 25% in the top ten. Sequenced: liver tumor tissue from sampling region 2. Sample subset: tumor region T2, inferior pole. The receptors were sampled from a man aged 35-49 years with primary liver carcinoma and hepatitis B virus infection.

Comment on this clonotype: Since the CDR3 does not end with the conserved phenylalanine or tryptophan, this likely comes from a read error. The chain's CDR3 is CASRVDAADTQYS. The CDR3 bases are TGTGCCAGCAGGGTGGACGCCGCAGATACACAGTATTCT. J is TRBJ2-3 and V is TRBV6-6; D is unresolved. The CDR3 has 13 amino acids. Per the germline V gene, CDR1 is MNHNY and CDR2 is SVGAGI (reference sequence).

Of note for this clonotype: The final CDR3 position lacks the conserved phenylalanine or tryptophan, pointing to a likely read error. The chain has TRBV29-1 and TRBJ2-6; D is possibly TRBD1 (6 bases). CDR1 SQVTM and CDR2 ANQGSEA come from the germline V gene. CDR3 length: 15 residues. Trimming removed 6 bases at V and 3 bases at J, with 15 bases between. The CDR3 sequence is CSVHTGRFGANVLTL. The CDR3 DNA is TGCAGCGTCCACACAGGGCGCTTTGGGGCCAACGTCCTGACTCTC.

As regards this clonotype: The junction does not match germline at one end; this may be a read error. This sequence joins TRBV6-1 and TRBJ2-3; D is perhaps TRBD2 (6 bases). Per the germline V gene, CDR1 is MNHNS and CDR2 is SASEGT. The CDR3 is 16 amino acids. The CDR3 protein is CDSSEALSGSTDTQYF. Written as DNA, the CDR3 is TGTGACAGCAGTGAAGCTCTCAGCGGGAGCACAGATACGCAGTATTTT.

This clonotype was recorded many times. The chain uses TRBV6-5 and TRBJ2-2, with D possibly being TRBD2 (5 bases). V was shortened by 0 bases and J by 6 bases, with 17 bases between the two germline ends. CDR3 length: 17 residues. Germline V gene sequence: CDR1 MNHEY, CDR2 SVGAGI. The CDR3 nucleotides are TGTGCCAGCAGTTACTCGGGCCAGGCACTAGGGCCCGGGGAGCTGTTTTTT. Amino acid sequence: CASSYSGQALGPGELFF.

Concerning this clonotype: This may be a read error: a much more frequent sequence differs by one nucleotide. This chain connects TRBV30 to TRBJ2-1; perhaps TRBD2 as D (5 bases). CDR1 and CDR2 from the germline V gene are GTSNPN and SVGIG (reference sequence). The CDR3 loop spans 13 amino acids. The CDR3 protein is CAWIRDTYNERFF. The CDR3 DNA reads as TGTGCCTGGATACGGGATACCTACAATGAGCGGTTCTTC.

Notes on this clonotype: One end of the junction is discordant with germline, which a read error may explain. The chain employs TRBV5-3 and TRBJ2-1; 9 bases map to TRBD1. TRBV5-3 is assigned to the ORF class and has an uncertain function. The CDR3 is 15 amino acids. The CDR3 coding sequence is TGTACCAGAAGCTTCCGGGACAGGGCCTACAATGAGCTGTTCTTC. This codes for CTRSFRDRAYNELFF.

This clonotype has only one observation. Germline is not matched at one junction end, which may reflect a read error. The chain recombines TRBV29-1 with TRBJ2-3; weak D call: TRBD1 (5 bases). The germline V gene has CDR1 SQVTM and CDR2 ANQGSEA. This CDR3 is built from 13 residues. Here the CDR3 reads CIVEEGAGDTHYF. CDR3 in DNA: TGCATCGTTGAAGAAGGGGCTGGAGATACGCACTATTTT.

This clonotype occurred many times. CDR3 protein: CATSPMGEGREKLFF. The CDR3, as DNA: TGTGCCACCAGCCCGATGGGGGAAGGAAGGGAAAAACTGTTTTTT. The chain has TRBV15 and TRBJ1-4; TRBD1 is a possible D gene (5 bases). Germline CDR1 reads LNHNV; CDR2 reads YYDKDF (reference sequence). The ends were cut back, 5 bases at V and 8 bases at J, with 18 bases in the middle. CDR3 length: 15 amino acids.

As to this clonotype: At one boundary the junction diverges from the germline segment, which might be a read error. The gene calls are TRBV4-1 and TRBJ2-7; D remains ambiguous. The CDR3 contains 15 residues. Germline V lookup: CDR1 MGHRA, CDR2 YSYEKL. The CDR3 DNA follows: TGCGCCAGCAGCCAAGATTTAGGAGTTCAATACGATCAGTATTTC. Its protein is CASSQDLGVQYDQYF.

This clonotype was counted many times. In DNA, the CDR3 is TGTGCCAGCAGCCAAGAGGACAGGTACACTGGCCTAGCGGGCCGTCAGTTCTTC. Translated: CASSQEDRYTGLAGRQFF. The genes are TRBV4-2 and TRBJ2-1, with D possibly TRBD2 on 8 matching bases. The CDR3 is 18 residues long. The V gene's germline CDR1 is LGHNA and CDR2 YNFKEQ. Trimming stripped 0 bases from V and 13 bases from J, with 28 bases between.

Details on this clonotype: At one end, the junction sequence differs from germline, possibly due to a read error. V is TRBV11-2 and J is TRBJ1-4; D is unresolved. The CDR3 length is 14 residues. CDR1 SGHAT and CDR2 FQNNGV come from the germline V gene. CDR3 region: CTSSLEVVDEKLIF. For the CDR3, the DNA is TGTACCAGCAGCTTAGAGGTTGTGGACGAAAAACTGATTTTT.

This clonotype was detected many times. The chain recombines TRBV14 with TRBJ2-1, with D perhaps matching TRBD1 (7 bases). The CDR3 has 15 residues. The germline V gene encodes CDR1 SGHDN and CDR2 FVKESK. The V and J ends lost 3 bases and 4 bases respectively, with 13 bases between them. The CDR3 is CASSHPGGGYNEQFF. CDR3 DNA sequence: TGTGCCAGCAGCCACCCAGGGGGAGGTTACAATGAGCAGTTCTTC.

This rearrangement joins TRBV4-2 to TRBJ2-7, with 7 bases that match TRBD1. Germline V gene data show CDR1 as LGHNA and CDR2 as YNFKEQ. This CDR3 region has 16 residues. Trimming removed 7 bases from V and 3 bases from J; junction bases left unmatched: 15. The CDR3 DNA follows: TGTGCCAGCATTCAAGAAAACAGGGGCGGTGACTACGAGCAGTACTTC. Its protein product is CASIQENRGGDYEQYF.

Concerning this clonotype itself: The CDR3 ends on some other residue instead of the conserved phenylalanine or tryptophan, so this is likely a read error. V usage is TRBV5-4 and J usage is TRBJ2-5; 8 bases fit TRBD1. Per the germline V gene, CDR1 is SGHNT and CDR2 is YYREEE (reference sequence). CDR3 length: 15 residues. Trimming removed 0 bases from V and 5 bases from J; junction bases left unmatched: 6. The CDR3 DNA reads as TGTGCCAGCAGCTTGGGCAGGGGGCTAGGGGAGACCCAGTACCTC. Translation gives CASSLGRGLGETQYL.

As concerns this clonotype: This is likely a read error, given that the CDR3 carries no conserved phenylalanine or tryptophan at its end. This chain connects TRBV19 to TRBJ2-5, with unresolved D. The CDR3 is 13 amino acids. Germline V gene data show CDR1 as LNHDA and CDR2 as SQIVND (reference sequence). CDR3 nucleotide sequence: TGTGCCAGTAGTATATTACTACAAGAGAACCAGTACTTA. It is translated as CASSILLQENQYL.

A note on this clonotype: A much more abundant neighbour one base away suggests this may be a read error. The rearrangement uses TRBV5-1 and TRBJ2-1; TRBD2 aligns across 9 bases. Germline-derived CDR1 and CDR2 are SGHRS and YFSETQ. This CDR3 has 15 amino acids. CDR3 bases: TGCGCCAGCAGCTCCGCGGGAGGGATATACAATGGGCAGTTCTTC. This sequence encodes CASSSAGGIYNGQFF.

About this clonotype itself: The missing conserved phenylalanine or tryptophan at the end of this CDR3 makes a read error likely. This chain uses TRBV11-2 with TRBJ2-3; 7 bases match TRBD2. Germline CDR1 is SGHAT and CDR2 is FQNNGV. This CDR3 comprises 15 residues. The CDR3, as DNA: TGTGTCAGCAGCTTACGGGAGGCTGGCACAGATACGCAGTATCTT. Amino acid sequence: CVSSLREAGTDTQYL.

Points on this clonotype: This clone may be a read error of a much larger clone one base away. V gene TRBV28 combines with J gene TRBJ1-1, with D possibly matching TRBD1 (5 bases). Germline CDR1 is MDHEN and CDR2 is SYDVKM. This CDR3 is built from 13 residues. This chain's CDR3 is CASRTTEVTETFF. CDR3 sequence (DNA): TGTGCCAGCAGAACGACAGAAGTCACTGAAACTTTCTTT. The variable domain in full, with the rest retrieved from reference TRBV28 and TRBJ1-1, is DVKVTQSSRYLVKRTGEKVFLECVQDMDHENMFWYRQDPGLGLRLIYFSYDVKMKEKGDIPEGYSVSREKKERFSLILESASTNQTSMYLCASRTTEVTETFFGQGTRLTVV.